This T cell receptor beta chain was identified during a study of cytomegalovirus exposure and HLA in healthy donors. Study outcomes and limitations: A later look showed TCR association rates differing by HLA locus, highest for DRB1 and lowest for HLA-C. One cluster of highly shared sequence variants probably arose as a sequencing artifact. Cytomegalovirus association was assigned to approximately 180 TCR beta chains. TCR sequences were mostly rare, though some public TCRs occurred in many donors.

The study ran its PCR with 60 Vbeta and 13 Jbeta primers. Measured with immunoSEQ multiplex PCR; TCRdb has only the in-frame clones, and not every one. Here the sample spans under 300,000 clones, about nine tenths being singletons. Germline loops: CDR1 MGHRA, CDR2 YSYEKL. V shed 4 bases, J shed 4 bases, and the junction held 6 bases outside the gene matches. CDR3 length: 15 residues. With regard to this clone: Its antigen remains unknown.

The chain has TRBV4-1 and TRBJ2-7; TRBD1 matches 11 bases. This TCR was recovered from a man between 40 and 49 years old in good health and CMV-seropositive. The source material was PBMCs. The CDR3 sequence is CASSPGQGADYEQYF. DNA for the CDR3: TGCGCCAGCAGCCCCGGACAGGGGGCGGATTACGAGCAGTACTTC.